These 7 T cell receptor beta chains originate from one sample sequenced in a study of cytomegalovirus exposure and HLA in healthy donors. Both 60 Vbeta primers and 13 Jbeta primers went into the PCR. Assay used: immunoSEQ multiplex PCR; TCRdb lists only in-frame clones, some missing. The table shows some 40,000 clones, with 82% occurring only once. Sequencing was performed on PBMCs. These TCRs come from a woman between 18 and 29 years old in good health and CMV-seropositive.

The chain recombines TRBV6-1 with TRBJ1-2, with D tentatively TRBD1 (5 bases). CDR3 size: 16 residues. V was clipped by 3 bases and J by 4 bases, with 18 bases between them. Germline V gives CDR1 MNHNS, CDR2 SASEGT. CDR3 sequence (DNA): TGTGCCAGCAGTGATCAGTTGGGGCTGGGATTCTATGGCTACACCTTC. Amino acids: CASSDQLGLGFYGYTF.

The chain links TRBV5-6 to TRBJ2-7; D is possibly TRBD2 (7 bases). The ends were cut back, 6 bases at V and 5 bases at J, with 15 bases in the middle. The CDR3 is 13 residues long. Looked up from germline, CDR1 is SGHDT and CDR2 is YYEEEE. CDR3 coding DNA: TGTGCCAGCAACCAACCGGGGGGCCACGAGCAGTACTTC. It codes for CASNQPGGHEQYF.

Worth noting for this clone: Other DNA sequences in the sample encode the same CDR3. The chain combines TRBV15 with TRBJ1-4, with D uncertain. The CDR3 runs 13 residues. Per the germline V gene, CDR1 is LNHNV and CDR2 is YYDKDF (reference sequence). V lost 1 base, J lost 7 bases, and 7 bases lay in between. Here the CDR3 reads CATSRVPSEKLFF. CDR3 bases: TGTGCCACCAGCAGAGTCCCCTCTGAAAAACTGTTTTTT. Full variable domain (missing parts from reference TRBV15 and TRBJ1-4): DAMVIQNPRYQVTQFGKPVTLSCSQTLNHNVMYWYQQKSSQAPKLLFHYYDKDFNNEADTPDNFQSRRPNTSFCFLDIRSPGLGDTAMYLCATSRVPSEKLFFGSGTQLSVL.

The chain links TRBV5-1 to TRBJ2-5; weak D call: TRBD2 (6 bases). The germline V gene has CDR1 SGHRS and CDR2 YFSETQ. The CDR3 sequence is 16 residues long. V shed 4 bases and J shed 5 bases, with 21 bases lying between them. CDR3 in amino acids: CASSGASGWGGETQYF. The CDR3 nucleotides are TGCGCCAGCAGCGGGGCAAGCGGGTGGGGTGGTGAGACCCAGTACTTC.

The chain is built from TRBV4-1 and TRBJ2-7; 11 bases agree with TRBD1. Germline V gene sequence: CDR1 MGHRA, CDR2 YSYEKL. The CDR3 is 17 amino acids. V trimming: 3 bases; J trimming: 5 bases; junction bases outside the gene matches: 12. The CDR3 loop is CASSHLSGTGGSDEQYF. The CDR3 bases are TGCGCCAGCAGCCATCTCTCCGGGACAGGGGGGTCCGACGAGCAGTACTTC.

For this clone: One junction end does not reproduce the germline sequence, and a read error may be involved. The rearrangement links TRBV5-4 to TRBJ2-5; the D gene is possibly TRBD2 (7 bases). CDR3 size: 16 residues. Per germline, CDR1 SGHNT and CDR2 YYREEE (reference sequence). In DNA, the CDR3 is TGTGCCAGTAGCTGGGCCTCGCGGGGGCCCCAAGAGACCCAGTACTTC. Translated, it gives CASSWASRGPQETQYF. The full variable domain, with the rest looked up from reference TRBV5-4 and TRBJ2-5, is ETGVTQSPTHLIKTRGQQVTLRCSSQSGHNTVSWYQQALGQGPQFIFQYYREEENGRGNFPPRFSGLQFPNYSSELNVNALELDDSALYLCASSWASRGPQETQYFGPGTRLLVL.

The CDR3, as DNA: TGTGCCAGCAGCCAATCGGGCGGGGAGCTGTTTTTT. Translating gives CASSQSGGELFF. The chain carries TRBV4-2 and TRBJ2-2; no firm D call. This CDR3 spans 12 amino acids. CDR1 is LGHNA and CDR2 is YNFKEQ in the germline V gene. Trimming removed 2 bases at V and 7 bases at J, with 5 bases between.